These T cell receptor beta chains were read from a single sample in a study of blood T cell repertoires in COVID-19. Using immunoSEQ multiplex PCR, the repertoire was profiled, and TCRdb retains in-frame clones only, with some absent. The sample lists around 150,000 clones, roughly three quarters seen once, with roughly 8.6% in the top ten. Sequenced input: peripheral blood. The origin of the receptors is a man in his fifties or sixties with active or convalescent COVID-19. Each CDR3 is given with its conserved first and last residue. Clone size, where shown, is once, few, many, or a class for clones that have expanded.

size: .; V: TRBV3-1/TRBV3-2; CDR3: CASSLRPVSFQETQYF
size: .; V: TRBV28; CDR3: CASSFFTGKQFF
size: once; V: TRBV7-9; CDR3: CASSFAQGVGDTQYF
size: once; V: TRBV19; CDR3: CASSSPGGQYF
size: once; V: TRBV11-2; CDR3: CASSWGGAGQPQHF
size: once; V: TRBV3-1/TRBV3-2; CDR3: CASSQGIGQGWGYTF
size: .; V: TRBV7-3; CDR3: CASSLRGDYGYTF
size: many; V: TRBV7-6; CDR3: CASSLGTSESTDTQYF
size: few; V: TRBV2; CDR3: CASSMGPAYGYTF
size: .; V: TRBV19; CDR3: CASSIVSQGNTEAFF
size: .; V: TRBV28; CDR3: CASSRGQGIGNTIYF
size: .; V: TRBV2; CDR3: CASTTDRGQGEAFF
size: .; V: TRBV6-5; CDR3: CASSDGDGARQPQHF
size: .; V: TRBV6-5; CDR3: CASSYSGLSGNTIYF
size: .; V: TRBV7-9; CDR3: CASSLAGFGGPTDTQYF
size: .; V: TRBV6-6; CDR3: CASSPTINYGYTF
size: .; V: TRBV28; CDR3: CASPPGRVAGLSEQYF
size: .; V: TRBV5-6; CDR3: CASSFLAGVYNEQFF
size: once; V: TRBV9; CDR3: CASSVDPRAAWDEQYF
size: .; V: TRBV7-6; CDR3: CASSLVGGSYEQYF
size: .; V: TRBV11-3; CDR3: CASSSRDRAYNEQFF
size: .; V: TRBV15; CDR3: CATSRGTQGPSVYGYTF
size: .; V: TRBV28; CDR3: CASSSPRTSGRGEQFF
size: .; V: TRBV21-1; CDR3: CASSRAGECEQFF
size: .; V: TRBV7-2; CDR3: CASSLVGLAGDEQYF
size: .; V: TRBV20-1; CDR3: CSGGPQSEQYF
size: .; V: TRBV5-1; CDR3: CASSFGGAAGKLFF
size: .; V: TRBV6-5; CDR3: CASSTYYEQYF
size: .; V: TRBV4-2; CDR3: CASSPSGQGNNSPLHF
size: .; V: TRBV18; CDR3: CASSPRRSDRSGGNQPQHF
size: .; V: TRBV14; CDR3: CASSQGFLLAKNIQYF
size: .; V: TRBV30; CDR3: CAWSVLRRGQYF
size: .; V: TRBV7-8; CDR3: CASSARPWGSSVYEQYF
size: .; V: TRBV2; CDR3: CASRVGRDWAKPQHF
size: once; V: TRBV18; CDR3: CASSPQSTSGRSNEQFF